The 24 T cell receptor beta chains below come from one sample, sequenced in a study of CD8 T cells in ankylosing spondylitis. Regarding the study as a whole: Characteristic of ankylosing spondylitis blood, it appeared, was a TCR beta motif comprising several highly homologous variants.

The antigens these receptors bind are not known. One entry per CDR3 protein results from TCRdb running MiXCR on the 5' RACE reads. The sample includes hundreds of thousands of distinct CDR3 sequences, roughly 12% of them seen just once. The sequenced sample was blood, either unsorted or a sorted T cell fraction (not recorded which). All receptors come from a male donor with ankylosing spondylitis.

This clonotype was observed a few times. The V and J genes are TRBV29-1 and TRBJ2-3; the D is unclear. Germline V gene lookup returns CDR1 SQVTM and CDR2 ANQGSEA. The CDR3 has 12 residues. CDR3 bases: TGCAGTGTTCATGAGGGCACAGATACGCAGTATTTT. Translated, it gives CSVHEGTDTQYF.

There are a few counts of this clonotype. The J gene is TRBJ2-3, the V gene TRBV7-2, with D possibly TRBD1 on 6 matching bases. Per the germline V gene, CDR1 is SGHTA and CDR2 is FQGNSA. The CDR3 is 14 amino acids. V was trimmed by 7 bases and J by 0 bases, leaving 11 bases between them. The CDR3 coding sequence is TGTGCCAGCACCACGGGGACAAGCACAGATACGCAGTATTTT. This encodes CASTTGTSTDTQYF. The full variable domain, in which reference TRBV7-2 and TRBJ2-3 provide the parts outside the CDR3, is GAGVSQSPSNKVTEKGKDVELRCDPISGHTALYWYRQSLGQGLEFLIYFQGNSAPDKSGLPSDRFSAERTGGSVSTLTIQRTQQEDSAVYLCASTTGTSTDTQYFGPGTRLTVL.

This clonotype was observed at least ten times. The V gene is TRBV29-1, the J gene TRBJ2-5; TRBD1 agrees at 7 bases. V lost 1 base, J lost 4 bases, and 3 bases stayed unmatched. Germline values: CDR1 SQVTM, CDR2 ANQGSEA. This CDR3 comprises 13 residues. The CDR3 loop reads CSVEAYRGETQYF. The CDR3 nucleotides read TGCAGCGTTGAAGCCTACAGGGGAGAGACCCAGTACTTC.

The genes are TRBV28 and TRBJ1-2; D is ambiguous. The V gene's germline CDR1 is MDHEN and CDR2 SYDVKM. CDR3 length: 15 amino acids. V dropped 7 bases and J dropped 0 bases, with 15 bases sitting between them. The CDR3 region has the DNA TGTGCCAGCACTCCCAGTCAGAGAGCTAACTATGGCTACACCTTC. Its protein is CASTPSQRANYGYTF.

This clonotype has just a few counts. The chain combines TRBV4-2 with TRBJ1-1, with D unresolved. Looked up from germline, CDR1 is LGHNA and CDR2 is YNFKEQ. Deletions cut 4 bases from V and 7 bases from J, with 22 bases between. This CDR3 is built from 16 residues. The CDR3 protein is CASSPAPRTRSGEAFF. CDR3 nucleotides: TGTGCCAGCAGCCCTGCCCCTCGGACCCGATCGGGTGAAGCTTTCTTT.

This clonotype was detected many times. The rearrangement uses TRBV20-1 and TRBJ2-1; TRBD2 matches 8 bases. Looked up from germline, CDR1 is DFQATT and CDR2 is SNEGSKA (reference sequence). This CDR3 has 15 amino acids. V trimming: 0 bases; J trimming: 12 bases; junction bases outside the gene matches: 13. This chain's CDR3 is CSAREELAVYRMQFF. The DNA for the CDR3 is TGCAGTGCTAGAGAGGAACTAGCGGTCTACCGTATGCAGTTCTTC.

This clonotype was detected ten times or more. Here the CDR3 DNA reads TGCAGTGCTAGCCGAAGCACAGATACGCAGTATTTT. Its protein product is CSASRSTDTQYF. The J gene is TRBJ2-3, the V gene TRBV20-1; D gene ambiguous. V lost 3 bases and J lost 0, with 4 bases in between. The length of the CDR3 is 12 residues. Germline values: CDR1 DFQATT, CDR2 SNEGSKA (reference sequence).

The V and J genes are TRBV20-1 and TRBJ1-2; no clear D gene. Trimming shortened V by 2 bases and J by 8 bases, and 12 bases separated the two germline ends. The CDR3 runs to 12 residues. Germline-derived CDR1 and CDR2 are DFQATT and SNEGSKA (reference sequence). The CDR3 region is CSARTARRGYTF. As DNA, the CDR3 is TGCAGTGCTAGAACTGCCCGTAGGGGCTACACCTTC.

This clonotype was recorded many times. The J gene is TRBJ2-7, the V gene TRBV29-1, with D unresolved. V lost 2 bases and J lost 2, with 10 bases in between. The CDR3 has 13 amino acids. Germline CDR1 and CDR2: SQVTM and ANQGSEA. The CDR3 region is CSVENTPAYEQYF. Here the CDR3 DNA reads TGCAGCGTTGAAAATACACCAGCCTACGAGCAGTACTTC.

The count of this clonotype is one. V is TRBV7-2 and J is TRBJ2-7; tentatively, D is TRBD1 or TRBD2 (5 bases each). V was shortened by 5 bases and J by 1 base, with 12 bases between the two germline ends. The germline CDR1 and CDR2 sequences are SGHTA and FQGNSA. CDR3 length: 14 residues. As DNA, the CDR3 is TGTGCCAGCAGCCTAACCAGGGAGTCCTACGAGCAGTACTTC. Its protein product is CASSLTRESYEQYF.

This chain uses TRBV13 with TRBJ1-5; 11 bases match TRBD1. The trim removed 4 bases at V and 0 bases at J, leaving 20 bases unmatched. The CDR3 spans 22 residues. Looked up from germline, CDR1 is PRHDT and CDR2 is FYEKMQ (reference sequence). This CDR3 reads CASSSIPRFGQGARYSNQPQHF. CDR3 DNA sequence: TGTGCCAGCAGCTCAATCCCTCGGTTTGGACAGGGGGCAAGGTATAGCAATCAGCCCCAGCATTTT.

The chain combines TRBV29-1 with TRBJ2-7; no reliable D call. CDR3 size: 13 residues. Germline-derived CDR1 and CDR2 are SQVTM and ANQGSEA. V was cut by 7 bases and J by 2 bases, with 15 bases left in between. This chain's CDR3 is CSARTGKAYEQYF. The CDR3 DNA sequence: TGCAGCGCCCGGACGGGTAAAGCCTACGAGCAGTACTTC.

There are a few counts of this clonotype. The chain joins TRBV4-1 to TRBJ2-5; no clear D gene. The CDR3 totals 13 residues. Deletions cut 1 base from V and 5 bases from J, with 8 bases between. Germline values: CDR1 MGHRA, CDR2 YSYEKL. CDR3 in amino acids: CASSQAGRETQYF. The CDR3 DNA reads TGCGCCAGCAGCCAAGCTGGACGCGAGACCCAGTACTTC.

This clonotype was recorded at least ten times. Here the CDR3 DNA reads TGTGCCAGCAGTCTCGGCCCTCAGCCCCAGCATTTT. It translates to CASSLGPQPQHF. The V gene is TRBV7-2, the J gene TRBJ1-5, with unresolved D. With 6 bases removed from V and 6 bases from J, the gap between germline ends came to 9 bases. The length of the CDR3 is 12 residues. Germline V lookup: CDR1 SGHTA, CDR2 FQGNSA. The entire variable domain, with the rest obtained from reference TRBV7-2 and TRBJ1-5, is as follows: GAGVSQSPSNKVTEKGKDVELRCDPISGHTALYWYRQSLGQGLEFLIYFQGNSAPDKSGLPSDRFSAERTGGSVSTLTIQRTQQEDSAVYLCASSLGPQPQHFGDGTRLSIL.

This clonotype was seen a few times. The rearrangement joins TRBV5-1 to TRBJ2-7; TRBD1 matches 7 bases. Trimming took 6 bases from V and 6 from J; bases not matched to a gene: 18. This CDR3 region has 16 residues. Looked up from germline, CDR1 is SGHRS and CDR2 is YFSETQ. The CDR3 coding sequence is TGCGCCAGCACGTCCAGGGGACAGACAAAAAGGTCCGAGCAGTACTTC. Its translation: CASTSRGQTKRSEQYF.

V usage is TRBV20-1 and J usage is TRBJ2-3; TRBD2 is a possible D gene (5 bases). The germline V gene has CDR1 DFQATT and CDR2 SNEGSKA (reference sequence). The germline V and J ends were trimmed by 5 bases and 1 base, with 10 bases remaining between them. The CDR3 spans 13 residues. The chain's CDR3 is CSARVRGTDTQYF. For the CDR3, the DNA is TGCAGTGCTCGGGTGAGGGGCACAGATACGCAGTATTTT.

The chain has TRBV6-2 or TRBV6-3 and TRBJ2-5; D not resolved. Germline V gene lookup returns CDR1 MNHEY and CDR2 SVGEGT. The CDR3 has 13 amino acids. V shed 6 bases and J shed 1 base, with 9 bases lying between them. CDR3 sequence reads: CASRRPRQETQYF. The CDR3 DNA follows: TGTGCCAGCAGGAGGCCGCGCCAAGAGACCCAGTACTTC.

This clonotype was seen more than once but under ten times. The chain combines TRBV5-1 with TRBJ2-7; 9 nucleotides align to TRBD1. The V gene's germline CDR1 is SGHRS and CDR2 YFSETQ. The junction had 4 bases not matched to a gene; V was cut back by 0 bases and J by 6 bases. The CDR3 has 14 amino acids. The CDR3 DNA follows: TGCGCCAGCAGCTTGGCGGGACAGGGCCTCGAGCAGTACTTC. This sequence encodes CASSLAGQGLEQYF.

This clonotype was picked up many times. This chain joins TRBV20-1 and TRBJ2-3, with D unresolved. V gave up 5 bases and J gave up 0 bases, with 9 bases separating them. CDR3 length equals 13 residues. In germline, CDR1 is DFQATT, CDR2 SNEGSKA (reference sequence). The CDR3 is CSADSMSTDTQYF. For the CDR3, the DNA is TGCAGTGCTGATTCAATGAGCACAGATACGCAGTATTTT.

Only a few counts were recorded for this clonotype. The genes are TRBV20-1 and TRBJ2-3; weak D call: TRBD2 (6 bases). The CDR3 is 14 amino acids. Trimming stripped 6 bases from V and 0 bases from J, with 13 bases between. CDR1 DFQATT and CDR2 SNEGSKA come from the germline V gene (reference sequence). The CDR3, as DNA: TGCAGTGCCTCTCGGAGGGCCAGCACAGATACGCAGTATTTT. It codes for CSASRRASTDTQYF.

J is TRBJ1-5 and V is TRBV20-1; TRBD1 agrees at 7 bases. Germline CDR1 reads DFQATT; CDR2 reads SNEGSKA (reference sequence). The CDR3 sequence is 16 residues long. V was pared by 8 bases and J by 4 bases, with 17 bases of the junction left unmatched. The DNA for the CDR3 is TGCAGTACCCAACCGCGCACAGGGGTAGGTAATCAGCCCCAGCATTTT. Amino acid sequence: CSTQPRTGVGNQPQHF.

This clonotype was recorded a few times. The chain employs TRBV11-1 and TRBJ2-2; 7 nucleotides agree with TRBD2. There are 18 residues in the CDR3. The germline V gene encodes CDR1 SGHAT and CDR2 FQDESV (reference sequence). The junction had 15 bases not matched to a gene; V was cut back by 2 bases and J by 6 bases. The CDR3 DNA reads as TGTGCCAGCAGCTTATCCCGGGGGGATAGGAGATGGTCCGGGGAGCTGTTTTTT. Amino acid sequence: CASSLSRGDRRWSGELFF. The full variable domain, in which reference TRBV11-1 and TRBJ2-2 provide the parts outside the CDR3, is EAEVAQSPRYKITEKSQAVAFWCDPISGHATLYWYRQILGQGPELLVQFQDESVVDDSQLPKDRFSAERLKGVDSTLKIQPAELGDSAMYLCASSLSRGDRRWSGELFFGEGSRLTVL.

The gene calls are TRBV28 and TRBJ1-4, with 7 bases that match TRBD1. Germline CDR1 reads MDHEN; CDR2 reads SYDVKM. This CDR3 has 13 residues. The V gene end was trimmed by 4 bases and the J gene end by 7 bases; junction bases not matched to a gene: 3. The CDR3 DNA follows: TGTGCCAGCAGTTCGACAGGGATTGAAAAACTGTTTTTT. This encodes CASSSTGIEKLFF. The whole variable domain, remainder taken from reference TRBV28 and TRBJ1-4, is DVKVTQSSRYLVKRTGEKVFLECVQDMDHENMFWYRQDPGLGLRLIYFSYDVKMKEKGDIPEGYSVSREKKERFSLILESASTNQTSMYLCASSSTGIEKLFFGSGTQLSVL.

The chain recombines TRBV7-9 with TRBJ2-1, with D tentatively TRBD1 or TRBD2 (5 bases each). This CDR3 is 11 amino acids long. Per the germline V gene, CDR1 is SEHNR and CDR2 is FQNEAQ (reference sequence). V lost 5 bases, J lost 12 bases, and 11 bases lay in between. The CDR3 loop is CASSRGDPQFF. The CDR3 DNA reads TGTGCCAGCAGCCGAGGGGACCCGCAGTTCTTC.